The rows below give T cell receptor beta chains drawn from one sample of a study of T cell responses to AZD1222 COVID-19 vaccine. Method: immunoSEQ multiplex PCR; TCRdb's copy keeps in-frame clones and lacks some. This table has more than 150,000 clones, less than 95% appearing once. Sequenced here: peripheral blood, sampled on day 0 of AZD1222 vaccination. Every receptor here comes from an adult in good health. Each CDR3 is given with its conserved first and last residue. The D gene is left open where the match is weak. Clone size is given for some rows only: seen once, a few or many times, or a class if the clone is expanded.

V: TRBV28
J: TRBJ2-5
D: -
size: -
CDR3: CASSLGSSDQETQYF
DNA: TGTGCCAGCAGCTTGGGGTCTAGCGACCAAGAGACCCAGTACTTC

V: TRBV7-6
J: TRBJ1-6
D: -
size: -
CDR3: CASSLRDTSSSYNSPLHF
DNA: TGTGCCAGCAGCTTAAGGGACACTTCAAGCTCCTATAATTCACCCCTCCACTTT

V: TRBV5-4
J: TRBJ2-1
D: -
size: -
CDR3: CASSAAGAPFDEQFF
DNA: TGTGCCAGCAGCGCAGCAGGGGCGCCCTTCGATGAGCAGTTCTTC

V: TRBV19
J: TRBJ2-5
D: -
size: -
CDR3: CASSINFQETQYF
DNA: TGTGCCAGTAGTATAAACTTTCAAGAGACCCAGTACTTC

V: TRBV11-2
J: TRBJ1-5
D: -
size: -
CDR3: CASSLGAMGNQPQHF
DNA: TGTGCCAGCAGCTTAGGCGCAATGGGCAATCAGCCCCAGCATTTT

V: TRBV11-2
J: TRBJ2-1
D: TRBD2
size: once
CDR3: CASSLGGGSSGNEQFF
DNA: TGTGCCAGCAGCTTAGGGGGCGGGAGTTCGGGCAATGAGCAGTTCTTC

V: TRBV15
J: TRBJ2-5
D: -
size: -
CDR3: CATSSVFRETQYF
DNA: TGTGCCACCAGCAGCGTGTTCCGAGAGACCCAGTACTTC

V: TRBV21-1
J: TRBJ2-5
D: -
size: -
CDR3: CASSKLYGGGETQYF
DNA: TGTGCCAGCAGCAAATTGTACGGGGGAGGGGAGACCCAGTACTTC

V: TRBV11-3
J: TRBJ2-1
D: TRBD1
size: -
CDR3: CASSPYRGYNEQFF
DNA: TGTGCCAGCAGCCCCTACAGGGGCTACAATGAGCAGTTCTTC

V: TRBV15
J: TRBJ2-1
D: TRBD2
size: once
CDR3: CATSRAGGPYNEQFF
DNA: TGTGCCACCAGCAGAGCGGGAGGCCCCTACAATGAGCAGTTCTTC

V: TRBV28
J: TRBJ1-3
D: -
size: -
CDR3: CASSFWGSPPGNTIYF
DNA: TGTGCCAGCAGTTTTTGGGGATCACCCCCTGGAAACACCATATATTTT

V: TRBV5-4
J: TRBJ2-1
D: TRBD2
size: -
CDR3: CASSLRSGTMGEQFF
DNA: TGTGCCAGCTCGCTTAGGAGCGGGACGATGGGTGAGCAGTTCTTC

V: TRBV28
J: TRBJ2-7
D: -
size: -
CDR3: CASSPRTLLSYEQYF
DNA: TGTGCCAGCAGTCCCCGAACTTTATTGTCCTACGAGCAGTACTTC

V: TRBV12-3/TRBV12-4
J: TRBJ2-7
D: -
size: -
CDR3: CASRSGEYEQYF
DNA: TGTGCCAGCAGATCCGGGGAGTACGAGCAGTACTTC

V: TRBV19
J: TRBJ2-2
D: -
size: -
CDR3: CASIPSPRGGISGELFF
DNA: TGTGCCAGTATCCCTTCGCCGAGGGGCGGAATCTCCGGGGAGCTGTTTTTT

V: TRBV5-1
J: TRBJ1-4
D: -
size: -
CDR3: CASSDPSTNEKLFF
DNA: TGCGCCAGCAGCGACCCCTCAACTAATGAAAAACTGTTTTTT

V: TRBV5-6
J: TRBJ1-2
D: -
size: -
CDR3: CASSLDLGARGYTF
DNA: TGTGCCAGCAGCTTGGATCTGGGGGCAAGGGGCTACACCTTC

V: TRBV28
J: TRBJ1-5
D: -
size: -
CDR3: CASSFLSNQPQHF
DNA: TGTGCCAGCAGTTTTCTAAGCAATCAGCCCCAGCATTTT

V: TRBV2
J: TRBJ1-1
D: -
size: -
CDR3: CASSLDGYTEAFF
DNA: TGTGCCAGCAGCTTGGACGGCTACACTGAAGCTTTCTTT